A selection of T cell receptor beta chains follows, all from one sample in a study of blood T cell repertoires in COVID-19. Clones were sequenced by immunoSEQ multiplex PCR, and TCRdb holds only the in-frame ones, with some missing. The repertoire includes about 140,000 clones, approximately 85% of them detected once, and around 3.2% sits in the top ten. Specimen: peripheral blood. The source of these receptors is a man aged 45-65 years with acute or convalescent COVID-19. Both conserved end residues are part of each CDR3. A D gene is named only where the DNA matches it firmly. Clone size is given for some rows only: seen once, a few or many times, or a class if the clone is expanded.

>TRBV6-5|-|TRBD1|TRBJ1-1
TGTGCCAGCAGTTACCCCGGGACAGGAGGGAACACTGAAGCTTTCTTT
CASSYPGTGGNTEAFF
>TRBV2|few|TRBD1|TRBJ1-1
TGTGCCAGCACCAAGAGGGGGCGTACTGAAGCTTTCTTT
CASTKRGRTEAFF
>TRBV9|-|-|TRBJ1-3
TGTGCCAGCAGCGTAGTTGACAGCCACTCTGGAAACACCATATATTTT
CASSVVDSHSGNTIYF
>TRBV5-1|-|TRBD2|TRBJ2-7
TGCGCCAGCAGCTTGACTAGCGGGGCCAGCTCCTACGAGCAGTACTTC
CASSLTSGASSYEQYF
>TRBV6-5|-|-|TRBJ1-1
TGTGCCAGCTGGACTTTGAACACTGAAGCTTTCTTT
CASWTLNTEAFF
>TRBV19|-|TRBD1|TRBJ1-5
TGTGCCAGTAGTAAAAACCGGGACAGGGATAATCAGCCCCAGCATTTT
CASSKNRDRDNQPQHF
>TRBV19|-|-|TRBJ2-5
TGTGCCAGTAGTGTCATGGGTGTGGGACAAAGAGAGACCCAGTACTTC
CASSVMGVGQRETQYF
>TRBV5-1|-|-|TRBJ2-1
TGCGCCAGCAGCTTATCCTTTAGCGGTGTCTACAATGAGCAGTTCTTC
CASSLSFSGVYNEQFF
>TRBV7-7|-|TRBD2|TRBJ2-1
TGTGCTAGCAGCCGCGGACTAGCGGAACACAATGAGCAGTTCTTC
CASSRGLAEHNEQFF
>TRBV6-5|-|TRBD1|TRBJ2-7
TGTGCCATCCTCCCGACAGGGATCCTTCGCGAGCAGTACTTC
CAILPTGILREQYF
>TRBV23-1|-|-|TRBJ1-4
TGCGCCAGCAGTCAATCAGGTCGCGGGTTTGAAAAACTGTTTTTT
CASSQSGRGFEKLFF
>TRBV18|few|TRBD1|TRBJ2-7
TGTGCCAGCTCACCCGGACAGGGGCCCTACGAGCAGTACTTC
CASSPGQGPYEQYF
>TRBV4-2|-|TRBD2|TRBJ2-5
TGTGCCAGCAGCCAAGCGGGACTAGCGACATTGTACCAAGAGACCCAGTACTTC
CASSQAGLATLYQETQYF
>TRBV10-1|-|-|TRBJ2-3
TGCGCCAGCAGTCCCTCCGCGCCGGCAGGTACGCAGTATTTT
CASSPSAPAGTQYF
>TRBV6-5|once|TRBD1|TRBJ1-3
TGTGCCAGCACCCCGGACAGGGTCAGAAACACCATATATTTT
CASTPDRVRNTIYF
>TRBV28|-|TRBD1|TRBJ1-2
TGTGCCAGCGGGGGACAGTCCTATGGCTACACCTTC
CASGGQSYGYTF
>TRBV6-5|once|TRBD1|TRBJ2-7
TGTGCCAGCAGAGACAAAACGGACAGGCCCTACGAGCAGTACTTC
CASRDKTDRPYEQYF
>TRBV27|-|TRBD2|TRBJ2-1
TGTGCCAGCAGTTTATCCCCCCTCTTTAGCGGGAGGGCCCGGGGTGAGCAGTTCTTC
CASSLSPLFSGRARGEQFF
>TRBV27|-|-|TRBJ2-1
TGTGCCAGCAGTTTAGGTATGGAGAATGAGCAGTTCTTC
CASSLGMENEQFF
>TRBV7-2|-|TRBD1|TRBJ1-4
TGTGCCAGCAGCTTTTCCGGGACAGGGAATGAAAAACTGTTTTTT
CASSFSGTGNEKLFF
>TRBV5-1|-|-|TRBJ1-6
TGCGCCAGCAGCTACGGGGGGAATAATTCACCCCTCCACTTT
CASSYGGNNSPLHF
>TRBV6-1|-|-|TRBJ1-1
TGTGCCAGCAGTGAACTTGGGGAGGGGGAAGCTTTCTTT
CASSELGEGEAFF
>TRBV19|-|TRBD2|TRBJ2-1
TGTGCCAGTAGTCCCCAGCGGGAGGTAAGCAATGAGCAGTTCTTC
CASSPQREVSNEQFF
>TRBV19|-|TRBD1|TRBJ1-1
TGTGCCAGTAGTTCGGGACAGGGTGGAACGACTGAAGCTTTCTTT
CASSSGQGGTTEAFF
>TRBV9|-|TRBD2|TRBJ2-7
TGTGCCAGCAGCGTAGCTCCGGGGGGGAGTTACGAGCAGTACTTC
CASSVAPGGSYEQYF
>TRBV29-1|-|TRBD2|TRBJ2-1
TGCAGCGTCCCGAGCGGGAGGCACTACAATGAGCAGTTCTTC
CSVPSGRHYNEQFF
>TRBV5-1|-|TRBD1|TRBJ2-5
TGCGCCAGCGCAGCTGGTAGGACAGGGTTATGGGGCGAGACCCAGTACTTC
CASAAGRTGLWGETQYF
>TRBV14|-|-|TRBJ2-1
TGTGCCAGCAGCCAAGATGTGGGGGGTTCCAACAATGAGCAGTTCTTC
CASSQDVGGSNNEQFF
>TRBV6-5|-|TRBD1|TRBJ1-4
TGTGCCAGCAGTTGGAGGGACAGGGGTTACGAAAAACTGTTTTTT
CASSWRDRGYEKLFF
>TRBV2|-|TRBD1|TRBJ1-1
TGTGCCAGCAGTGGCGAGACAGGGATCGCTGAAGCTTTCTTT
CASSGETGIAEAFF
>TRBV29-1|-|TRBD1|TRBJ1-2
TGCAGCGGCCAGGGGGCCGGGGACTATGGCTACACCTTC
CSGQGAGDYGYTF
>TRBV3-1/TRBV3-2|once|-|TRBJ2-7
TGTGCCAGCAGCCAAGCGATTACGAGCTACGAGCAGTACTTC
CASSQAITSYEQYF
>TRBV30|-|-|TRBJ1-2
TGTGCCTGGAGTGGGTGGCAGGATGGCTACACCTTC
CAWSGWQDGYTF
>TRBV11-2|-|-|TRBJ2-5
TGTGCCAGCAGCTTATTCATTCTAGGAGAGACCCAGTACTTC
CASSLFILGETQYF
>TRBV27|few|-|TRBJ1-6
TGTGCCAGCAGTTTAGGGGTTCCAGGGTCACCCCTCCACTTT
CASSLGVPGSPLHF
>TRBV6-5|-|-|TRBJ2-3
TGTGCCAGCAGTTCCCCCGGGGAGGTCACAGATACGCAGTATTTT
CASSSPGEVTDTQYF
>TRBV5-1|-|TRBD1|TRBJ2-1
TGCGCCAGCAGCCTTAGGGGGGACAGGGTATTGGACAATGAGCAGTTCTTC
CASSLRGDRVLDNEQFF
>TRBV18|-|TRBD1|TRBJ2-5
TGTGCCACCGGCGGGACAGGGGGGGAGACCCAGTACTTC
CATGGTGGETQYF